Below are 5 T cell receptor beta chains sequenced from a single sample in a study of blood T cell repertoires in COVID-19 (dated by TCRdb to between 2020 and 2021). Receptor amplification or capture employed the immunoSEQ multiplex PCR assay. As stored in TCRdb, this immuneACCESS dataset retains in-frame rearrangements with V and J assigned. A fraction of the clones does not appear; measured against another copy, unresolved V genes explain less than half of the discrepancy, and the remainder lacks a known reason. For this sample there are about 100,000 clones; 80% appear just once. About 12% of the sample goes to the ten largest clones. Source material: peripheral blood. Source of these receptors: a woman in her 70s with acute or convalescent COVID-19.

The V call is TRBV27, the J call TRBJ1-2, with TRBD1 identical over 7 bases. This CDR3 spans 14 amino acids. CDR1 MNHEY and CDR2 SMNVEV come from the germline V gene (reference sequence). V was pared by 6 bases and J by 8 bases, with 12 bases of the junction left unmatched. This CDR3 is CASRPTGSRGGYTF. The CDR3 DNA reads TGTGCCAGCAGGCCGACAGGGAGTAGGGGGGGCTACACCTTC.

The CDR3 protein is CASTTRTGTEAFF. CDR3 bases: TGTGCCAGTACCACCAGGACAGGGACTGAAGCTTTCTTT. The genes are TRBV19 and TRBJ1-1; 8 positions agree with TRBD1. Germline V gene data show CDR1 as LNHDA and CDR2 as SQIVND (reference sequence). This CDR3 is built from 13 residues. Germline trimming cut 7 bases from V and 5 bases from J; bases unmatched to any gene: 6.

This rearrangement joins TRBV6-5 to TRBJ2-1, with TRBD1 matching 7 bases. This CDR3 comprises 14 residues. V lost 5 bases to trimming and J lost 9 bases; unmatched junction nucleotides: 10. Germline V gives CDR1 MNHEY, CDR2 SVGAGI. The CDR3 protein is CASSQGEPTIEQFF. CDR3 coding DNA: TGTGCCAGCAGTCAGGGGGAACCTACAATTGAGCAGTTCTTC.

V gene TRBV6-5 combines with J gene TRBJ1-2, with TRBD1 matching 7 bases. Per the germline V gene, CDR1 is MNHEY and CDR2 is SVGAGI. V was pared by 8 bases and J by 4 bases, with 10 bases of the junction left unmatched. CDR3 length: 14 amino acids. The CDR3 is CASLDRVKPYGYTF. The CDR3 nucleotides read TGTGCCAGCCTCGACAGGGTGAAACCCTATGGCTACACCTTC.

The genes are TRBV20-1 and TRBJ2-7; D not certain. The germline V gene encodes CDR1 DFQATT and CDR2 SNEGSKA (reference sequence). V gave up 3 bases and J gave up 2 bases, with 8 bases separating them. This CDR3 has 12 amino acids. The CDR3 nucleotides read TGCAGTGCTAGTGCCCTTACCTACGAGCAGTACTTC. This encodes CSASALTYEQYF.